This entry features one T cell receptor (beta chain) sequence. Its antigen is not known. These data originate in a study of T cells in localized non-small cell lung cancer. Produced via immunoSEQ multiplex PCR; TCRdb's table is partial and in-frame only. The sample carries about 9,200 clones, over 85% recorded once. Study-wide results and caveats: Tumor showed lower T cell clonality than uninvolved adjacent lung, where it was highest. The study detected a median around 61 of the top 100 tumor clones in adjacent lung.

This CDR3 comprises 17 residues. Germline lookup yields CDR1 ENHRY and CDR2 SYGVKD. Trimming at V came to 5 bases and at J to 7 bases, leaving 15 bases not matched to a gene. This sequence was found in a female donor over 55 with stage II squamous cell lung carcinoma. The chain links TRBV10-3 to TRBJ1-4; 8 positions match TRBD1. Source: peripheral blood, taken before any cancer treatment. The CDR3 here is CAISPGQGFDLGEKLFF. CDR3 coding DNA: TGTGCCATCAGTCCTGGACAGGGATTCGACTTAGGTGAAAAACTGTTTTTT.